This TCR beta chain is from a study of a mutant IDH1 vaccine in newly diagnosed glioma. Study overall: Among treated patients, around 62% were male and roughly 40% female, and mean age was around 40 years.

This CDR3 comprises 19 residues. Germline CDR1 is LNHDA and CDR2 is SQIVND (reference sequence). With V trimmed by 5 bases and J by 4 bases, 15 bases remained unmatched. As to time point: week 5, during vaccination. Vaccination used 300 ug of mutant IDH1 20-mer peptide per dose, with topical imiquimod. Concerning this clone itself: The antigen is undetermined.

Profiling relied on immunoSEQ multiplex PCR, and the TCRdb table lists in-frame clones only, not all of them. The sample lists about 25,000 clones, 65% to 85% occurring once. The receptor comes from a man aged 40-49 years with glioma. The starting material was PBMCs, obtained from a glioma patient whose treatment included an IDH1 peptide vaccine. The chain carries TRBV19 and TRBJ2-1, with TRBD2 matching 12 bases. The CDR3 DNA follows: TGTGCCAGTAGTTCCGGGACTAGCGGGTCCGGAGGGGCGTACAATGAGCAGTTCTTC. Encoded protein: CASSSGTSGSGGAYNEQFF.